This T cell receptor beta chain was observed in a study of shared clonotypes between healthy human individuals. Study conclusions and caveats: Clonotypes that were shared across a handful of donors made up approximately 5.1% of naive CD4 clonotypes.

The naive CD8 fraction comprised CD45RO-negative cells positively selected for CCR7 and excluded terminally differentiated effector memory CD45RA+ cells. Data came from immunoSEQ multiplex PCR; TCRdb stores just in-frame clones and leaves some out. The table has about 2.1 million clones, about 94% seen once. The V and J ends lost 8 bases and 6 bases, in that order; junction bases with no gene match: 18. The CDR3 extends over 16 amino acids. Germline assignment: CDR1 SQVTM and CDR2 ANQGSEA. As regards this clone: Its antigen is unidentified.

The chain joins TRBV29-1 to TRBJ1-2, with TRBD1 identical over 10 bases. The source material was naive CD8+ T cells from PBMCs. The receptor comes from a young man in good health. Some clones in this sample may be carry-over from other donors' samples. The DNA for the CDR3 is TGCAGCCACCACAGATATAACTCGGGACAGGGGAATGGCTACACCTTC. It codes for CSHHRYNSGQGNGYTF.